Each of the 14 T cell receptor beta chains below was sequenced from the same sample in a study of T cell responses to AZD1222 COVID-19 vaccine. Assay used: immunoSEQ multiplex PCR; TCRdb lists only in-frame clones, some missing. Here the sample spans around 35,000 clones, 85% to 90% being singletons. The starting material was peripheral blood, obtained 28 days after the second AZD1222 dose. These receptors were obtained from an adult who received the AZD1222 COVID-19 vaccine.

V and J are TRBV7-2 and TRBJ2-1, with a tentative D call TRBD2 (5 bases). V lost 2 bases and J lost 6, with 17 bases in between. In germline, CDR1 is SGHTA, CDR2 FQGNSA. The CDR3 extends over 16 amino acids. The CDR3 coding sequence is TGTGCCAGCAGCTTAACCCCCAGAGGGCTGGGCAATGAGCAGTTCTTC. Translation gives CASSLTPRGLGNEQFF.

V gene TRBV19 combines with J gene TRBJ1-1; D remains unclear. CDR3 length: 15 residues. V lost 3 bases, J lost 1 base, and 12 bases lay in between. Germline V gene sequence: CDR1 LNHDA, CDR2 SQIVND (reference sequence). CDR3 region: CASSILGRSNTEAFF. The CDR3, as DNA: TGTGCCAGTAGTATCCTGGGTAGGTCGAACACTGAAGCTTTCTTT.

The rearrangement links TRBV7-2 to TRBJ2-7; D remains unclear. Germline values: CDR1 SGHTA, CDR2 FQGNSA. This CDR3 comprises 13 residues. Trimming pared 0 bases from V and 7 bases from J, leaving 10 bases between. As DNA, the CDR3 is TGTGCCAGCAGCTTAGCTGTATCCGGGGAGCAGTACTTC. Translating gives CASSLAVSGEQYF.

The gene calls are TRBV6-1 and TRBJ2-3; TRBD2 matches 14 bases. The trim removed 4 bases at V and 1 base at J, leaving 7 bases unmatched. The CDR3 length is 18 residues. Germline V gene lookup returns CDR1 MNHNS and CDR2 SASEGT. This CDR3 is CASSARLAGGRGTDTQYF. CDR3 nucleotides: TGTGCCAGCAGTGCCCGACTAGCGGGGGGGCGTGGCACAGATACGCAGTATTTT.

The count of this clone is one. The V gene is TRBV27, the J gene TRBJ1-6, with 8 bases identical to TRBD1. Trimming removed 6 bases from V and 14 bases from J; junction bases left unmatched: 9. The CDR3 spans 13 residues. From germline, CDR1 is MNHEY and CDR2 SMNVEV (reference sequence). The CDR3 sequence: CASSPRQGLTLHF. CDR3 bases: TGTGCCAGCAGCCCCCGACAGGGGTTAACCCTCCACTTT.

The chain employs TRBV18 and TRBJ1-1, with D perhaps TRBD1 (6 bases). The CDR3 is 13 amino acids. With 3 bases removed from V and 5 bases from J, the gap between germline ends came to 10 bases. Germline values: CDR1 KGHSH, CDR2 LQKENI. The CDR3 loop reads CASSPGHGTEAFF. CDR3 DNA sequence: TGTGCCAGCTCACCGGGACACGGGACTGAAGCTTTCTTT.

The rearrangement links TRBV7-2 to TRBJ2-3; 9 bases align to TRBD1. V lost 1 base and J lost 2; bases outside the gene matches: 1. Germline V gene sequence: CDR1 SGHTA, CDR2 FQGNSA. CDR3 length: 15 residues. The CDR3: CASSLGTGATDTQYF. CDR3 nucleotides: TGTGCCAGCAGCTTAGGGACAGGGGCCACAGATACGCAGTATTTT.

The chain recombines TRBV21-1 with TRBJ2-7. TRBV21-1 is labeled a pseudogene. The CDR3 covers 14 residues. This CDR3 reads CASSKGGRSYEQYF. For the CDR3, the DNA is TGTGCCAGCAGCAAAGGGGGTAGATCCTACGAGCAGTACTTC.

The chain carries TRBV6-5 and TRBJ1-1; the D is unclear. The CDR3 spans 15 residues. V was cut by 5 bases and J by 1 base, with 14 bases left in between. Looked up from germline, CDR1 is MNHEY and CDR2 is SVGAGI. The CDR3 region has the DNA TGTGCCAGCAGTCTTACCCCCCGAGGGAACACTGAAGCTTTCTTT. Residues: CASSLTPRGNTEAFF.

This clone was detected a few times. The CDR3 bases are TGTGCCAGCACTACGTTCGGGCGGTACATGAACACTGAAGCTTTCTTT. Amino acids: CASTTFGRYMNTEAFF. V and J are TRBV28 and TRBJ1-1, with unresolved D. Looked up from germline, CDR1 is MDHEN and CDR2 is SYDVKM. This CDR3 spans 16 amino acids. Between the trimmed V and J ends, which lost 7 bases and 0 bases, there was a span of 18 bases.

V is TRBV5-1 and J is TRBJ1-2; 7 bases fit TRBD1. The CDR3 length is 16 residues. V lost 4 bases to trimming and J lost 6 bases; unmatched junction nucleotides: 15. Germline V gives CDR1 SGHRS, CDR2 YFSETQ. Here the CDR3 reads CASSPLLYKGADGYTF. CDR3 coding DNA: TGCGCCAGCAGCCCTCTACTTTACAAGGGGGCAGATGGCTACACCTTC.

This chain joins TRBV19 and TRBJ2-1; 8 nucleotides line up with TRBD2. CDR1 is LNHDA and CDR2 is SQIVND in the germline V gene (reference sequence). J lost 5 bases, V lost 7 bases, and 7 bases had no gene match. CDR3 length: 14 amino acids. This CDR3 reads CASTRLAGDNEQFF. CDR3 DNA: TGTGCCAGTACGCGGCTAGCGGGTGACAATGAGCAGTTCTTC.

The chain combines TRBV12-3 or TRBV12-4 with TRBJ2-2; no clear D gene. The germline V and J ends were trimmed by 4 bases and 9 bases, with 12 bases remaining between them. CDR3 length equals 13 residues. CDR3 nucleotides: TGTGCCAGCAGTTCCCCCCCTTCCTGGGAGCTGTTTTTT. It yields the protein CASSSPPSWELFF.

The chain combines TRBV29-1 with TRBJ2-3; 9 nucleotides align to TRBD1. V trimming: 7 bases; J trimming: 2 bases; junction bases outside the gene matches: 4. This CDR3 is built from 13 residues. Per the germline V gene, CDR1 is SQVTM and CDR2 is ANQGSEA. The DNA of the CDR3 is TGCAGCGCTGGACAGGGGATCACAGATACGCAGTATTTT. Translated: CSAGQGITDTQYF.